This T cell receptor beta chain comes out of a study of human T cells and chemical hapten exposure listed by TCRdb under 2021. In terms of the full investigation: For sensitization, 2% DPC in acetone was applied to a 2 cm by 2 cm area of upper inner arm skin. Weekly therapeutic DPC doses were additionally applied to the scalp of patients throughout the approximately 24-week study period. Patch tests used Finn chambers with 0.01% DPC on the upper back, scored after 6 days by International Contact Dermatitis Research Group standards. The patient cohort, mostly female, included alopecia areata with under or over 50% scalp involvement, alopecia totalis and alopecia universalis. The libraries were sequenced as a pool, and the TCR yield per sample differed mostly because of small variations in library volumes within the pool. Peripheral blood TCR repertoire changes were tracked in vivo in alopecia patients during primary and secondary sensitization to the hapten diphenylcyclopropenone (DPC). Blood samples were taken from patients before sensitization (week 0) and then at 2, 6 and about 24 weeks after DPC sensitization. Under 30 alopecia patients gave blood for TCR sequencing at one to four time points (pre-sensitization, 2, 6 and 24 weeks). On the study overall, not on this receptor specifically: After repeated subsampling, the strength of the expansion versus patch-test correlation and the threshold at which it became significant changed. Significantly more large CDR3 similarity clusters were formed by expanded TCRs than by pre-sensitization or healthy control sets, consistent with antigen-driven responses. All patients had alopecia, a presumed autoimmune disease, so their immune response might differ from that of healthy individuals. DPC sensitization did not change how many TCRs were above 1 in 1000 frequency, and no evidence was found of alterations in global repertoire structure. Patch test score was positively correlated with the number of PT1 expanded TCRs, with significance at thresholds 8, 16 and 32 but not at 4.

Looking up the germline V gene (reference sequence) yields CDR1 SEHNR and CDR2 FQNEAQ. The germline V end is reduced by 5 bases and the J end by 2 bases; junction bases left unmatched: 11. Taken from cysteine to phenylalanine, the CDR3 has 17 residues. The DNA shown is the 51-base CDR3, in frame from base 1. Of note for this clonotype: Its target antigen remains unknown. No quality values exist for individual bases; no much larger clone is one base distant.

The time point label corresponds to: pre-sensitization, week 0. Sample treatment or condition, as interpreted from the label and publication: therapeutic diphenylcyclopropenone sensitization with weekly scalp DPC. At each patch-test visit, blood was drawn before the patch test was applied. To be eligible, patients had to be aged 18 to 70, diagnosed with alopecia and judged suitable for DPC therapy, while pregnant patients were excluded. Total RNA was isolated from unfractionated whole blood collected in Tempus Blood RNA tubes. Receptor libraries were prepared by RACE. The reads were generated on a NextSeq 500. Library preparation attached unique molecular identifiers to individual cDNA molecules for quantitative, reproducible TCR counting. From each blood RNA sample, both TCR alpha and TCR beta chains were sequenced. As for the authors' bioinformatics: The median number of TCRs per sample was approximately 93,000, ranging from about 23,224 to 750,000. V, J and CDR3 annotation of the TCR reads was carried out using the Decombinator software suite. Every sample was subsampled to the same number of TCRs (28,000) for the PS versus PT1 abundance plots. TCRs were defined as expanded if absent before sensitization and observed at least eight times at the 2-week time point. TCRdb reran the public reads through fastp at Q25 and MiXCR, keeping productive beta chains. Each CDR3 protein gets just one entry, which takes the most common genes and DNA from the rows behind it. In this record, the V and J calls reflect TCRdb's handling and not the investigators' own analysis. The sample yields some 360,000 distinct CDR3 sequences; more than 4.5% were counted once. The ten most abundant clones make up just over 2.5% of the sample.

This specimen was whole blood, taken in connection with sensitization to the hapten diphenylcyclopropenone (DPC). The rearranged chain carries TRBV7-9 and TRBJ2-3; TRBD2 lines up with 9 middle nucleotides. The TCR was taken from a woman between 45 and 60 years old with alopecia areata. Some clones in this sample may be carry-over from other donors' samples. CDR3 protein: CASSASTAGLATDTQYF. In nucleotide form, the sequence is TGTGCCAGCAGCGCTTCCACGGCGGGACTAGCCACAGATACGCAGTATTTT.